This TCR beta chain stems from a study of shared clonotypes between healthy human individuals. The overall study: Each donor had three CD4 naive, three CD4 memory, two CD8 naive and one CD8 memory plate. General observations from the study: The generation probabilities recorded for non-shared clonotypes fell below those of clonotypes shared by all four donors.

Details on this clone: Its target is unknown.

TCRdb keeps only in-frame clones here, not all; method: immunoSEQ multiplex PCR. The sample yields some 700,000 clones, about 92% seen once. This CDR3 has 13 amino acids. V was trimmed by 7 bases and J by 0 bases, leaving 10 bases between them. Germline CDR1 is MDHEN and CDR2 is SYDVKM. This TCR derives from a man aged 18 to 29 in good health. Some clones in this sample may be carry-over from other donors' samples. Sequenced: memory CD8+ T cells from PBMCs. Subset here: CD45RO+ cells pooled with CCR7-negative TemRA cells. The chain has TRBV28 and TRBJ2-7; tentative D call: TRBD1 (6 bases). Here the CDR3 reads CASNFRGSYEQYF. DNA for the CDR3: TGTGCCAGCAATTTCAGGGGCTCCTACGAGCAGTACTTC.